The present T cell receptor beta chain was sequenced within a study of blood T cell repertoires in COVID-19. V was pared by 5 bases and J by 0 bases, with 14 bases between. This CDR3 region has 16 residues. Germline-derived CDR1 and CDR2 are MRHNA and SNTAGT. In the authors' workflow: Reference gene primer amplification gave nucleated cell count estimates. Clones were sequenced by immunoSEQ multiplex PCR, and TCRdb holds only the in-frame ones, with some missing. V and J calls and clone size follow that table, whereas D and trimming were derived from the DNA. Here the sample spans roughly 200,000 clones, around nine tenths being singletons.

Sequencing used peripheral blood. The sequence was obtained from a man aged 45-65 years with acute or convalescent COVID-19. V and J are TRBV6-4 and TRBJ2-4; D is uncertain. CDR3 region: CASSQLEYLAKNIQYF. CDR3 nucleotide sequence: TGTGCCAGCAGTCAATTGGAGTATTTAGCCAAAAACATTCAGTACTTC.